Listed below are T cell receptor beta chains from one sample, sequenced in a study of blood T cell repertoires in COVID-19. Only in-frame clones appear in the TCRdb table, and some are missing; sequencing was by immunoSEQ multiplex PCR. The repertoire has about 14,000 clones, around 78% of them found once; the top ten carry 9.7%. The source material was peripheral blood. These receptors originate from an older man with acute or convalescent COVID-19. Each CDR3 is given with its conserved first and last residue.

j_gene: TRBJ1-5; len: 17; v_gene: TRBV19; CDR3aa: CASSIFQGDVPGEPQHF
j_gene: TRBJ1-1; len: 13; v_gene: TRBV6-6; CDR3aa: CASSPYPNTEAFF
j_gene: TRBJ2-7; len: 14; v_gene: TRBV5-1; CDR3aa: CASSLRGQGDEQYF
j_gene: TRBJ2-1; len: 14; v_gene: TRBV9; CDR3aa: CASSVAWTFNEQFF
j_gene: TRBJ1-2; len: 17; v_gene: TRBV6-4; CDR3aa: CASSDEAGGAGSYGYTF
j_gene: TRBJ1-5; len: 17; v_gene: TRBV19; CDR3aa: CASRPTGTVYSNQPQHF
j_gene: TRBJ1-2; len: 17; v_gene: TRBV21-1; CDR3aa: CASSKPRRYTGGGGYTF
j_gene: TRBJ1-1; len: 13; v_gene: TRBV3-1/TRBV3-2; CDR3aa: CASSQEGAFEAFF
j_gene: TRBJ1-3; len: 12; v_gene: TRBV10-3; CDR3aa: CAIEGPGNTIYF
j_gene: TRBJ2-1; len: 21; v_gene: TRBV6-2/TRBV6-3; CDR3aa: CASSKTSGLAGGLSSYNEQFF
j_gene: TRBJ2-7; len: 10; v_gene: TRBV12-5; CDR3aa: CASVGGEQYF
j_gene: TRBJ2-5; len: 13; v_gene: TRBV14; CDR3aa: CASNRRLQETQYF
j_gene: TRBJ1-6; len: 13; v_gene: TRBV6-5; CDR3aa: CASSSRVNSPLHF
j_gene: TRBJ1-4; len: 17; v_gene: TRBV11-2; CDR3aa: CASSLLGTGGTNEKLFF
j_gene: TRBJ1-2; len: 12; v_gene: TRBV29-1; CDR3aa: CSVDRGLYGYTF
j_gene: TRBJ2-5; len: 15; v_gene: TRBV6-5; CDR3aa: CASSYSRQKGETQYF
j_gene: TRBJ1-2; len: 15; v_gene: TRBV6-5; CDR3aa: CASSYPQRGIYGYTF
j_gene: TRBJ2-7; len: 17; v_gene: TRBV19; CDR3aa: CASSMGRGLAASYEQYF
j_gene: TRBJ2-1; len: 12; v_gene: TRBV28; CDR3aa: CASQATGQGTFF
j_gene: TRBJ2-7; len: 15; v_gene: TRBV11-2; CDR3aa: CASSSIGQGAYEQYF
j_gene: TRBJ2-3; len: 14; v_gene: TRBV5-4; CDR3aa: CASSLALPADTQYF
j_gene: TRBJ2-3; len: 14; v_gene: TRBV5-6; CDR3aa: CASSPTWRTDTQYF
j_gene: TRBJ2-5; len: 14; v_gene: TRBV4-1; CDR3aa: CASSPTTGKETQYF
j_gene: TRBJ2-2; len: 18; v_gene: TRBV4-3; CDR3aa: CASSPWGEGLTNTGELFF
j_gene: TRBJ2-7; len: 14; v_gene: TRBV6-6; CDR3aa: CASSTGQGNHEQYF
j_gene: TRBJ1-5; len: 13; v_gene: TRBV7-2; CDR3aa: CASSFGWNQPQHF
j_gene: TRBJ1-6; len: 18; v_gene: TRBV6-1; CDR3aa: CASSGAVQGFLLNSPLHF
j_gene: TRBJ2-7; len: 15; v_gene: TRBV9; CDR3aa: CASSISGSGSYEQYF